Listed here is a single T cell receptor (beta chain). The record originates from a study of T cell changes during pregnancy in multiple sclerosis. The CDR3 has 17 residues. V lost 5 bases and J lost 0; bases outside the gene matches: 6. Germline V CDR1 and CDR2: SEHNR, FQNEAQ (reference sequence). Profiling relied on immunoSEQ multiplex PCR, and the TCRdb table lists in-frame clones only, not all of them. The sample records 45,000 to 50,000 clones, roughly nine tenths being singletons. Sequenced material: CD4+ T cells from peripheral blood mononuclear cells, taken in the second trimester of pregnancy. This chain uses TRBV7-9 with TRBJ1-5, with 11 bases that match TRBD1. The TCR comes from a female donor in good health, enrolled as a control in a pregnancy study. The CDR3 nucleotides read TGTGCCAGCAGCCCGGACAGGGGGCCTTATAGCAATCAGCCCCAGCATTTT. Translation gives CASSPDRGPYSNQPQHF.